Below are 15 T cell receptor beta chains sequenced from a single sample in a study of T cell clonality in common variable immunodeficiency. Whole-study results and caveats: Fewer deletions and N-nucleotide insertions were reportedly seen in common variable immunodeficiency TCR beta sequences.

Antigens of these TCRs are unknown. Libraries were prepared by immunoSEQ multiplex PCR; TCRdb keeps only in-frame clonotypes and omits some of them. The sample presents about 17,000 clones, none singletons. Sequencing was carried out using peripheral blood mononuclear cells. The source is a human donor with common variable immunodeficiency.

For this clone: The read comes to an end 3 residues before the CDR3 does, leaving the germline J gene to fill in the end. The gene calls are TRBV5-5 and TRBJ2-5; weak D call: TRBD1 (6 bases). The length of the CDR3 is 12 residues. Germline V gene data show CDR1 as SGHKS and CDR2 as YYEKEE (reference sequence). Trimming took 1 base from V and 7 from J, leaving 8 bases between them. The CDR3: CASSLTQGTQYF. The covered CDR3 bases are TGTGCCAGCAGCTTGACACAGGGGACC.

To note about this clone: The read gets to within 3 residues of the CDR3 end, and the germline J gene fills in the rest. J is TRBJ1-5 and V is TRBV18; TRBD1 matches 8 bases. Looked up from germline, CDR1 is KGHSH and CDR2 is LQKENI. The trim removed 5 bases at V and 0 bases at J, leaving 6 bases unmatched. The CDR3 loop spans 16 amino acids. CDR3 protein: CASSWTGPYSNQPQHF. The sequenced part of the CDR3 DNA is TGTGCCAGCTCATGGACAGGGCCTTATAGCAATCAGCCC. The full variable domain, its missing parts supplied by reference TRBV18 and TRBJ1-5, is NAGVMQNPRHLVRRRGQEARLRCSPMKGHSHVYWYRQLPEEGLKFMVYLQKENIIDESGMPKERFSAEFPKEGPSILRIQQVVRGDSAAYFCASSWTGPYSNQPQHFGDGTRLSIL.

This clone has ten or more counts. The sequence runs out 3 residues before the end of the CDR3; the remainder is reconstructed from the germline J gene. V and J are TRBV28 and TRBJ2-7; TRBD1 agrees at 10 bases. J was trimmed by 3 bases and V by 5 bases; bases with no gene match: 7. This CDR3 has 15 residues. Germline CDR1 MDHEN, CDR2 SYDVKM. The part of the CDR3 DNA that was read is TGTGCCAGCAGTACGCCCGGGACAGGGGTCTACGAG. It translates to CASSTPGTGVYE. Given in full, the CDR3 is CASSTPGTGVYEQYF.

As to this clone: The CDR3 is cut off 3 residues early in the read; its end comes from the germline J gene. The rearrangement uses TRBV5-1 and TRBJ2-7; 11 bases map to TRBD2. Germline assignment: CDR1 SGHRS and CDR2 YFSETQ. The trim removed 4 bases at V and 1 base at J, leaving 4 bases unmatched. The CDR3 runs to 15 residues. The CDR3 loop reads CASSKTSGKSYEQYF. Partial CDR3 DNA: TGCGCCAGCAGCAAGACTAGCGGGAAGTCCTACGAG.

This clone was counted many times. The sequenced part of the CDR3 DNA is TGCGCCAGCAGCTTGCGCGGGGGCGATGGTTTTGGGACCTCCTACGAG. As protein: CASSLRGGDGFGTSYE. The complete CDR3 protein is CASSLRGGDGFGTSYEQYF. This rearrangement joins TRBV5-1 to TRBJ2-7; D is perhaps TRBD2 (7 bases). The missing CDR3 end, 3 residues past where the read stops, is filled in from the germline J gene. Germline assignment: CDR1 SGHRS and CDR2 YFSETQ. The CDR3 is 19 amino acids. Trimming left V 1 base short and J 0 bases short, with 23 bases between.

The sample holds many counts of this clone. The sequenced fragment ends 3 residues before the CDR3 boundary, so the rest is inferred from the germline J gene. The V and J genes are TRBV11-2 and TRBJ1-5; D gene ambiguous. V gave up 5 bases and J gave up 3 bases, with 8 bases separating them. This CDR3 comprises 13 residues. Germline loops: CDR1 SGHAT, CDR2 FQNNGV. The CDR3 DNA, read in part, is TGTGCCAGCAGCCCCCAAAACAATCAGCCC. Translating gives CASSPQNNQP. The entire CDR3 protein reads CASSPQNNQPQHF.

As regards this clone: The read is 3 residues too short to cover the CDR3 end, so that end is filled in from the germline J gene. V is TRBV19 and J is TRBJ2-1; tentatively, D is TRBD2 (6 bases). The CDR3 contains 14 residues. Germline V gene lookup returns CDR1 LNHDA and CDR2 SQIVND (reference sequence). V lost 5 bases, J lost 0 bases, and 8 bases lay in between. Incomplete CDR3 DNA: TGTGCCAGTAGTGGGGGGATCTCCTACAATGAG. It translates to CASSGGISYNE. The full CDR3 protein is CASSGGISYNEQFF.

Notes on this clone: The read terminates 3 residues before the CDR3 end, so the remaining end is supplied by the germline J gene. The chain uses TRBV7-9 and TRBJ2-7; 7 bases align to TRBD2. Losses at the gene ends were 3 bases for V and 2 bases for J; bases not matched to a gene: 4. The CDR3 has 14 amino acids. Germline values: CDR1 SEHNR, CDR2 FQNEAQ (reference sequence). CDR3 residues: CASSFAGLAYEQYF. CDR3 DNA (partial): TGTGCCAGCAGCTTTGCCGGACTAGCCTACGAG.

This clone showed up many times. From the germline J gene comes the end of the CDR3, since the read stops 3 residues before it. The rearrangement uses TRBV7-9 and TRBJ1-1; D unresolved. The CDR3 has 13 residues. Trimming pared 0 bases from V and 7 bases from J, leaving 9 bases between. The V gene's germline CDR1 is SEHNR and CDR2 FQNEAQ (reference sequence). The CDR3 DNA, read in part, is TGTGCCAGCAGCTTAGCAGCTGCCGGTGAA. Amino acid sequence: CASSLAAAGE. The CDR3 in full is CASSLAAAGEAFF.

On this clone itself: The read ends 3 residues shy of where the CDR3 ends; the end is completed using the germline J gene. This chain uses TRBV7-3 with TRBJ2-1; 9 nucleotides match TRBD2. Germline V gives CDR1 SGHTA, CDR2 FQGTGA. This CDR3 is 15 amino acids long. J was trimmed by 4 bases and V by 1 base; bases with no gene match: 2. CDR3: CASSLSLAGYNEQFF. Incomplete CDR3 DNA: TGTGCCAGCAGCTTAAGTCTAGCGGGGTACAATGAG.

There are a few counts of this clone. The read stops 3 residues short of the end of the CDR3; the missing end is completed from the germline J gene. The chain couples TRBV5-1 to TRBJ1-2; 12 bases agree with TRBD1. Germline V lookup: CDR1 SGHRS, CDR2 YFSETQ. This CDR3 is 15 amino acids long. The CDR3 is CASSDQGQGAGGYTF. The sequenced part of the CDR3 DNA is TGCGCCAGCAGCGATCAGGGACAGGGGGCAGGCGGC.

The table lists this clone with many counts. The read ends 3 residues shy of where the CDR3 ends; the end is completed using the germline J gene. V and J are TRBV13 and TRBJ1-3; D is unclear. Germline loops: CDR1 PRHDT, CDR2 FYEKMQ (reference sequence). V was clipped by 1 base and J by 0 bases, with 13 bases between them. The CDR3 totals 17 residues. Partial CDR3 DNA: TGTGCCAGCAGCTTAGAAGGGTTTGGCTCCTCTGGAAACACC. It yields the protein CASSLEGFGSSGNT. The whole CDR3 protein reads CASSLEGFGSSGNTIYF.

This clone was counted a few times. The read halts 3 residues ahead of the CDR3 end, with the missing end drawn from the germline J gene. The chain has TRBV7-3 and TRBJ2-1, with 8 bases fitting TRBD2. After removal of 5 bases from V and 4 bases from J, the junction contained 10 bases not matched to a gene. The CDR3 consists of 16 residues. The germline V gene has CDR1 SGHTA and CDR2 FQGTGA. The DNA read from the CDR3 is TGTGCCAGCAGCCCCTCGGGAGGGACTAGATACAATGAG. Protein sequence: CASSPSGGTRYNE. The entire CDR3 protein reads CASSPSGGTRYNEQFF.

This clone is deemed medium-sized. The read ends 3 residues before the CDR3 terminus; that terminus is restored from the germline J gene. The V gene is TRBV19, the J gene TRBJ2-6; possibly TRBD1 for D (5 bases). CDR3 length equals 14 residues. V was trimmed by 5 bases and J by 4 bases, leaving 9 bases between them. Germline CDR1 is LNHDA and CDR2 is SQIVND (reference sequence). The CDR3 here is CASSQGAGANVLTF. CDR3 DNA (partial): TGTGCCAGTAGTCAAGGGGCAGGGGCCAACGTC.

Remarks on this clone: The observed sequence ends 3 residues before the CDR3 terminus, with the missing tail filled in from the germline J gene. The gene calls are TRBV7-3 and TRBJ2-1, with D maybe TRBD2 (6 bases). Trimming stripped 2 bases from V and 6 bases from J, with 8 bases between. This CDR3 contains 13 residues. Looked up from germline, CDR1 is SGHTA and CDR2 is FQGTGA. The part of the CDR3 DNA that was read is TGTGCCAGCAGCTTAGGGGGGTCCAATGAG. Translating it yields CASSLGGSNE. In full, the CDR3 is CASSLGGSNEQFF.